This entry describes one T cell receptor (beta chain). The table lists this clone with a few counts. The antigen it binds to is not known. Per-base quality was not reported, and no clone a single base away is much larger than it. Library creation used the immunoSEQ multiplex PCR assay. As stored in TCRdb, this immuneACCESS dataset retains in-frame rearrangements with V and J assigned. A fraction of the clones does not appear; measured against another copy, unresolved V genes explain less than half of the discrepancy, and the remainder lacks a known reason. This sample is represented by some 130,000 clones; 85% to 95% of them were singletons. The biggest ten clones account for 1.7% of the sample. This sample stems from a study of control samples from healthy donors and cancer patients (dated by TCRdb to about 2020). Including cysteine and phenylalanine, the CDR3 has 13 amino acids. Just the 39-base CDR3 DNA is kept, in frame starting at base 1. CDR1 and CDR2 are drawn from the germline V gene: MDHEN, SYDVKM. V loses 5 bases of germline sequence and J loses 6 bases, and the interval between the two ends is 10 bases.

The V and J segments used are TRBV28 and TRBJ1-4; no D gene call is confident. The specimen was PBMCs. The TCR was taken from a man aged 50-60 years with head and neck cancer. The nucleotides read TGTGCCAGCAGTGACGATCTTTATGAAAAACTGTTTTTT. Translated, it gives CASSDDLYEKLFF.